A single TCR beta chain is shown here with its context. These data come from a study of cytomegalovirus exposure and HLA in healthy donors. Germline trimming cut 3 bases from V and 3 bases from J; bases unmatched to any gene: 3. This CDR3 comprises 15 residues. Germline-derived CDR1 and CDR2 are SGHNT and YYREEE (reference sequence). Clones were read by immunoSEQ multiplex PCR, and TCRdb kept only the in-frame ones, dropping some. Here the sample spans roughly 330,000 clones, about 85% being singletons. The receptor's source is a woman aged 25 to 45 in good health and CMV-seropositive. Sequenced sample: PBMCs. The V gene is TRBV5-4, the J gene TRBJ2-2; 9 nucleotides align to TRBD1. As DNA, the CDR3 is TGTGCCAGCAGCTACAGGGGGCGCGACACCGGGGAGCTGTTTTTT. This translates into CASSYRGRDTGELFF.